The entry below gives a single TCR beta chain sequence along with its context. Measured with immunoSEQ multiplex PCR; TCRdb has only the in-frame clones, and not every one. The sample contains more than 100,000 clones, about 81% of which appear only once. The data stem from a study of blood T cell repertoires in COVID-19. Looking at the study overall: Sources were T cells, B-cell-depleted T cells, or PBMCs; the material itself was cDNA or gDNA.

The CDR3 length is 17 residues. Germline CDR1 KGHSH, CDR2 LQKENI. The V gene end was trimmed by 5 bases and the J gene end by 0 bases; junction bases not matched to a gene: 11. Material: peripheral blood. The TCR originated in a woman of 80 years or more with acute or convalescent COVID-19. This chain uses TRBV18 with TRBJ1-1, with TRBD1 identical over 8 bases. The CDR3 is CASSVSRGRLLNTEAFF. Here the CDR3 DNA reads TGTGCCAGCTCAGTCTCCAGGGGGCGCCTCTTGAACACTGAAGCTTTCTTT.